A selection of T cell receptor beta chains follows, all from one sample in a study of T cell responses to AZD1222 COVID-19 vaccine. Sequenced by immunoSEQ multiplex PCR; TCRdb stores in-frame clones only, minus some. The sample includes about 130,000 clones, roughly 93% of them seen just once. Sequencing used peripheral blood, obtained on day 0 of AZD1222 vaccination. The source is an adult in good health. CDR3s include the opening cysteine and the closing phenylalanine or tryptophan. D genes are given only for firm matches. Size values are once, few and many counts, or a class for expanded clones, and some rows have none.

CDR3 DNA,CDR3 protein,J gene,D gene,clone size,V gene
TGTGCCAGCTCACGAGACAGAAATTCACCCCTCCACTTT,CASSRDRNSPLHF,TRBJ1-6,.,.,TRBV18
TGTGCCAGCAGCCTGGACCCCTTCTACGAGCAGTACTTC,CASSLDPFYEQYF,TRBJ2-7,.,.,TRBV14
TGTGCCAGTAGCTTTCTTGGACAGATGAACACTGAAGCTTTCTTT,CASSFLGQMNTEAFF,TRBJ1-1,.,.,TRBV19
TGCAGCGTTGAGTCGGGACAGGGAAGAAATGGCTACACCTTC,CSVESGQGRNGYTF,TRBJ1-2,TRBD1,.,TRBV29-1
TGTGCCAGCAGGGAGAGAACTGGTTCACCCCTCCACTTT,CASRERTGSPLHF,TRBJ1-6,.,.,TRBV27
TGCGCCAGCAGCTTGGCAGGGGCCCGCACAGATACGCAGTATTTT,CASSLAGARTDTQYF,TRBJ2-3,.,.,TRBV5-1
TGCAGTGCTAGTGACAACCTCTCTGGAAACACCATATATTTT,CSASDNLSGNTIYF,TRBJ1-3,.,.,TRBV20-1
TGTGCCAGCAGTTACCAGGGGACTAGCGGGGGGACCCAGTACTTC,CASSYQGTSGGTQYF,TRBJ2-5,TRBD2,.,TRBV6-5
TGTGCCAGCATTGGTGTGGGGGCCCAGTTCTCTGGAAACACCATATATTTT,CASIGVGAQFSGNTIYF,TRBJ1-3,.,.,TRBV28
TGTGCCAGCAGCCCCCCCCGAGGGAACACAGATACGCAGTATTTT,CASSPPRGNTDTQYF,TRBJ2-3,.,.,TRBV28
TGTGCCAGCAGCCCCCGAGGGGGGGGATCTCGCACAGATACGCAGTATTTT,CASSPRGGGSRTDTQYF,TRBJ2-3,.,.,TRBV7-8
TGTGCCAGCAGTTTAGGCCAGGGATATGGCTACACCTTC,CASSLGQGYGYTF,TRBJ1-2,.,.,TRBV27
TGTGCCAGCAGCCACAGCAGGGTGAATAAGGAGACCCAGTACTTC,CASSHSRVNKETQYF,TRBJ2-5,.,.,TRBV28
TGTGCCAGCATAAGGGGGGTAAACACTGAAGCTTTCTTT,CASIRGVNTEAFF,TRBJ1-1,.,.,TRBV6-5
TGTGCCAGTAGTATTTCCCTCGGACAAGGATGGGGAAACACCATATATTTT,CASSISLGQGWGNTIYF,TRBJ1-3,.,.,TRBV19
TGTGCCACCAGCAGGACTAGGGGTGGGAATTCGGAGCAGTACTTC,CATSRTRGGNSEQYF,TRBJ2-7,.,.,TRBV15
TGTGCCAGCAGCAATCGGACGGCGAACACTGAAGCTTTCTTT,CASSNRTANTEAFF,TRBJ1-1,.,.,TRBV21-1
TGCGCCAGCAGCTCATTAGCGGGAGGGCCGAGTAATGAGCAGTTCTTC,CASSSLAGGPSNEQFF,TRBJ2-1,TRBD2,.,TRBV5-1
TGTGCCACCAGTCATCAGACATTGCAAGGCAGCTCTAGCACAGATACGCAGTATTTT,CATSHQTLQGSSSTDTQYF,TRBJ2-3,.,.,TRBV24-1
TGTGCCAGCAGCCATGGCCCACTAGAGCAGTACTTC,CASSHGPLEQYF,TRBJ2-7,.,.,TRBV11-2
TGTGCCAGCAGCACCGGTGGGGACAGGGGGCTCCAGAGTGGCTACACCTTC,CASSTGGDRGLQSGYTF,TRBJ1-2,TRBD1,.,TRBV5-4
TGTGCCAGCAGTAGGGGCCTAGCGGACTACAATGAGCAGTTCTTC,CASSRGLADYNEQFF,TRBJ2-1,TRBD2,.,TRBV6-5
TGTGCCAGCTCACTAGGGGGCACAGATACGCAGTATTTT,CASSLGGTDTQYF,TRBJ2-3,.,.,TRBV18
TGTGCCAGCAGTGAAGACTCTGGAAACACCATATATTTT,CASSEDSGNTIYF,TRBJ1-3,.,.,TRBV6-1
TGCGCCAGCAGCCAAACGCGGACAGTACCTAAGAGGGTGAACACTGAAGCTTTCTTT,CASSQTRTVPKRVNTEAFF,TRBJ1-1,.,once,TRBV4-1
TGCGCCAGCAGCCCCCACCGGGGTCCTAATCAGCCCCAGCATTTT,CASSPHRGPNQPQHF,TRBJ1-5,.,.,TRBV4-3
TGTGCCAGCAGTGAGGAGATCTCCTACGAGCAGTACTTC,CASSEEISYEQYF,TRBJ2-7,.,.,TRBV6-1
TGTGCCAGCAGTGGGCGACAGGCCTATGGCTACACCTTC,CASSGRQAYGYTF,TRBJ1-2,.,.,TRBV2
TGTGCCAGCAGTACCCACAGGGGATGCACCTTC,CASSTHRGCTF,TRBJ1-2,TRBD1,.,TRBV28
TGTGCCAGCAGACCCCTCCGGGACAAAGTTGAAGCTTTCTTT,CASRPLRDKVEAFF,TRBJ1-1,.,.,TRBV6-5
TGTGCCAGCAGCCTCGAGGGGGGATGGGGCTACACCTTC,CASSLEGGWGYTF,TRBJ1-2,.,.,TRBV7-8
TGTGCCAGCAGCCTGGGGCCGGGGCAGGGTGACGGAAACACCATATATTTT,CASSLGPGQGDGNTIYF,TRBJ1-3,.,.,TRBV5-4
TGTGCCAGCAGTTTATCACAGGGCCCCTACGAGCAGTACTTC,CASSLSQGPYEQYF,TRBJ2-7,.,few,TRBV27
TGTGCCAGCAGCCCCACACTGAGGGAAAAACTGTTTTTT,CASSPTLREKLFF,TRBJ1-4,.,once,TRBV28
TGTGCCAGCAGCTCCTTAGGCCGGACAGGGAACTATGGCTACACCTTC,CASSSLGRTGNYGYTF,TRBJ1-2,TRBD1,once,TRBV7-2
TGCGCCAGCAGCTTCACAGGGGTGAAAGATGAAGCTTTCTTT,CASSFTGVKDEAFF,TRBJ1-1,TRBD1,.,TRBV5-1
TGCGCCAGCAGCGACGGGACGGCCTACGAGCAGTACTTC,CASSDGTAYEQYF,TRBJ2-7,.,.,TRBV5-1
TGTGCCAGCAGCGAGTTGCGGACTGAAGCTTTCTTT,CASSELRTEAFF,TRBJ1-1,.,.,TRBV5-6
TGTGCCAGCAGTTACAGTAGGCGACAGGGGGGACACACAGATACGCAGTATTTT,CASSYSRRQGGHTDTQYF,TRBJ2-3,TRBD1,.,TRBV6-2/TRBV6-3
TGTGCCAGTAGTATGAGTAGCGCTCAAGAGACCCAGTACTTC,CASSMSSAQETQYF,TRBJ2-5,.,.,TRBV19
TGTGCCAGCAGGAGCGACACCGGGCCCTCCGAGCAGTACTTC,CASRSDTGPSEQYF,TRBJ2-7,.,.,TRBV5-4
TGTGCCAGCAGCGTAGGCAGCACTCATCAGCCCCAGCATTTT,CASSVGSTHQPQHF,TRBJ1-5,.,once,TRBV9
TGTGCCAGCAGCGGCAGGGAGAACATTCAGTACTTC,CASSGRENIQYF,TRBJ2-4,.,.,TRBV5-4
TGTGCCAGCAGTTACGACAGTTACAATGAGCAGTTCTTC,CASSYDSYNEQFF,TRBJ2-1,.,.,TRBV6-6
TGTGCCACCGGACTCAGCGGCAATCAGCCCCAGCATTTT,CATGLSGNQPQHF,TRBJ1-5,.,.,TRBV19
TGTGCCAGCAGCGGGGGACAGGGCTTCCCCAGCTCCTACGAGCAGTACTTC,CASSGGQGFPSSYEQYF,TRBJ2-7,TRBD1,.,TRBV5-4
TGTGCCTGGAGTGGCGGACAGGGGGTGGGCGAAAAACTGTTTTTT,CAWSGGQGVGEKLFF,TRBJ1-4,TRBD1,.,TRBV30